This T cell receptor (beta chain) was documented in a study of human T cells and chemical hapten exposure. Overall study context: The scalp of each patient received a weekly diphenylcyclopropenone dose for the full roughly 23-week study. TCR yields differed between samples (mainly from small differences in pooled library volume). Patients, chiefly female, had alopecia areata, totalis or universalis.

This clonotype occurred many times. Described time point: patch test 2, 6 weeks after DPC sensitization. Treatment defined: therapeutic diphenylcyclopropenone sensitization with weekly scalp DPC. TCRdb re-derived calls from the RACE reads in MiXCR, one entry per CDR3 protein. The sample records some 350,000 distinct CDR3 sequences, about 6.9% being singletons. V gave up 1 base and J gave up 0 bases, with 5 bases separating them. Germline CDR1 and CDR2: SGHTA and FQGNSA. This CDR3 comprises 14 residues. The source was whole blood, collected in connection with sensitization to the hapten diphenylcyclopropenone (DPC). The clonotype originates from a woman aged 18-35 years with alopecia areata. Some clones in this sample may be carry-over from other donors' samples. The rearrangement links TRBV7-2 to TRBJ2-3, with D uncertain. CDR3 sequence (DNA): TGTGCCAGCAGCTTAGGGCCAAGCACAGATACGCAGTATTTT. It codes for CASSLGPSTDTQYF.